Presented here are 15 T cell receptor beta chains from one specimen sequenced in a study of identical twins. TCRdb reprocessed the 5' RACE reads with MiXCR, giving one entry per CDR3 protein. The sample contains 500,000 or so distinct CDR3 sequences, 14% of which appear only once. The data also belong to a second study, concerning yellow fever vaccine responses in identical twins.

Sequencing was performed on CD4+ T cells sorted from blood. These receptors all stem from a woman aged 18-35 years in good health.

This clonotype was counted only a few times. This rearrangement joins TRBV6-1 to TRBJ2-2; TRBD2 might be the D (6 bases). Germline loops: CDR1 MNHNS, CDR2 SASEGT. Trimming removed 7 bases from V and 2 bases from J, with 8 bases in between. The CDR3 extends over 13 amino acids. CDR3: CASNAGNTGELFF. The CDR3 DNA sequence: TGTGCCAGCAACGCGGGAAACACCGGGGAGCTGTTTTTT.

The chain joins TRBV7-9 to TRBJ2-7, with D unresolved. Trimming shortened V by 0 bases and J by 4 bases, and 4 bases separated the two germline ends. The CDR3 is 12 amino acids. Germline assignment: CDR1 SEHNR and CDR2 FQNEAQ (reference sequence). The CDR3 loop is CASSLAQYEQYF. In DNA, the CDR3 is TGTGCCAGCAGCTTAGCGCAGTACGAGCAGTACTTC.

This clonotype was counted once. This sequence joins TRBV7-2 and TRBJ1-2; D is undetermined. Trimming removed 6 bases from V and 2 bases from J, with 10 bases in between. Germline V gene sequence: CDR1 SGHTA, CDR2 FQGNSA. This CDR3 is built from 13 residues. In DNA, the CDR3 is TGTGCCAGCAGTTTGGTCAAAAACTATGGCTACACCTTC. Its translation: CASSLVKNYGYTF.

There are many counts of this clonotype. The chain has TRBV5-1 and TRBJ1-5; 7 positions match TRBD1. The CDR3 loop spans 15 amino acids. The germline V gene encodes CDR1 SGHRS and CDR2 YFSETQ. J was trimmed by 1 base and V by 1 base; bases with no gene match: 2. In DNA, the CDR3 is TGCGCCAGCAGCTTGACAGGGGTGAGCAATCAGCCCCAGCATTTT. Translation gives CASSLTGVSNQPQHF. The full variable domain, with the rest looked up from reference TRBV5-1 and TRBJ1-5, is KAGVTQTPRYLIKTRGQQVTLSCSPISGHRSVSWYQQTPGQGLQFLFEYFSETQRNKGNFPGRFSGRQFSNSRSEMNVSTLELGDSALYLCASSLTGVSNQPQHFGDGTRLSIL.

Only a few counts were recorded for this clonotype. The chain is built from TRBV5-1 and TRBJ2-7; weak D call: TRBD2 (6 bases). Trimming shortened V by 2 bases and J by 6 bases, and 15 bases separated the two germline ends. The length of the CDR3 is 14 residues. Germline V gene lookup returns CDR1 SGHRS and CDR2 YFSETQ. CDR3 in amino acids: CASSLGGSGPEQYF. DNA of the CDR3: TGCGCCAGCAGCTTAGGCGGCAGCGGGCCCGAGCAGTACTTC.

In its sample, this clonotype was seen a few times. The chain employs TRBV5-1 and TRBJ2-1; 7 positions agree with TRBD1. Losses at the gene ends were 4 bases for V and 8 bases for J; bases not matched to a gene: 12. The CDR3 covers 15 residues. Per the germline V gene, CDR1 is SGHRS and CDR2 is YFSETQ. As DNA, the CDR3 is TGCGCCAGCAGCACGGGACAGCTCTTGGGAGATGAGCAGTTCTTC. Its protein is CASSTGQLLGDEQFF. Full variable domain (missing parts from reference TRBV5-1 and TRBJ2-1): KAGVTQTPRYLIKTRGQQVTLSCSPISGHRSVSWYQQTPGQGLQFLFEYFSETQRNKGNFPGRFSGRQFSNSRSEMNVSTLELGDSALYLCASSTGQLLGDEQFFGPGTRLTVL.

V gene TRBV12-3 or TRBV12-4 combines with J gene TRBJ2-2; TRBD2 aligns across 12 bases. With 3 bases clipped from V and 3 bases from J, the junction kept 5 bases outside the gene matches. The CDR3 loop spans 17 amino acids. The CDR3 is CASSFPGLAGYTGELFF. In DNA, the CDR3 is TGTGCCAGCAGTTTCCCTGGACTAGCGGGATACACCGGGGAGCTGTTTTTT.

This clonotype has more than one count but fewer than ten. The chain combines TRBV5-1 with TRBJ2-6; 9 bases match TRBD1. The CDR3 has 17 residues. V shed 3 bases and J 2 bases; nucleotides not matched to a gene: 6. CDR1 is SGHRS, CDR2 YFSETQ, per germline. The CDR3: CASSWTGTGTGANVLTF. In DNA form, the CDR3 reads TGCGCCAGCAGCTGGACCGGGACAGGGACTGGGGCCAACGTCCTGACTTTC.

The gene calls are TRBV5-6 and TRBJ1-4; D is undetermined. Germline V CDR1 and CDR2: SGHDT, YYEEEE. The ends were cut back, 0 bases at V and 4 bases at J, with 16 bases in the middle. The CDR3 spans 17 residues. Here the CDR3 reads CASSLGLGSGLNEKLFF. For the CDR3, the DNA is TGTGCCAGCAGCTTGGGTTTGGGCTCCGGGCTTAATGAAAAACTGTTTTTT.

This clonotype occurred a few times. The rearrangement joins TRBV20-1 to TRBJ1-4; 7 nucleotides line up with TRBD1. V lost 7 bases to trimming and J lost 0 bases; unmatched junction nucleotides: 17. The CDR3 is made up of 18 amino acids. Germline V CDR1 and CDR2: DFQATT, SNEGSKA (reference sequence). CDR3 loop: CSGRGGSTGKATNEKLFF. The CDR3 DNA sequence: TGCAGTGGGCGAGGTGGGTCGACAGGGAAGGCAACTAATGAAAAACTGTTTTTT.

This clonotype was detected only a few times. The rearrangement uses TRBV6-2 or TRBV6-3 and TRBJ1-1; D not certain. The CDR3 consists of 13 residues. Trimming removed 5 bases at V and 1 base at J, with 8 bases between. The germline CDR1 and CDR2 sequences are MNHEY and SVGEGT. The DNA for the CDR3 is TGTGCCAGCAGTCGGACGGAGAACACTGAAGCTTTCTTT. Translated: CASSRTENTEAFF.

V gene TRBV29-1 combines with J gene TRBJ1-4; D is ambiguous. The CDR3 sequence is 13 residues long. Trimming pared 4 bases from V and 6 bases from J, leaving 12 bases between. The germline V gene encodes CDR1 SQVTM and CDR2 ANQGSEA. This chain's CDR3 is CSVASGRDEKLFF. CDR3 sequence (DNA): TGCAGCGTTGCATCAGGAAGGGATGAAAAACTGTTTTTT.

The chain is built from TRBV11-2 and TRBJ2-1, with D possibly matching TRBD2 (5 bases). CDR1 and CDR2 from the germline V gene are SGHAT and FQNNGV. Deletions cut 4 bases from V and 2 bases from J, with 21 bases between. The length of the CDR3 is 18 residues. The CDR3 DNA reads TGTGCCAGCAGCTCCGAAAGGGAGAAAGACGGACCCTACAATGAGCAGTTCTTC. It translates to CASSSEREKDGPYNEQFF.

The chain links TRBV6-1 to TRBJ2-7; no clear D gene. The germline gives CDR1 MNHNS, CDR2 SASEGT. The V end was cut by 5 bases, the J end by 6 bases, with 14 bases between. The CDR3 is 13 amino acids. In DNA, the CDR3 is TGTGCCAGCAGTCGCCCTCAGTACCTCGAGCAGTACTTC. Translating gives CASSRPQYLEQYF.

This clonotype has more than one count but fewer than ten. The chain is built from TRBV5-1 and TRBJ2-3; possible D gene TRBD1, 6 bases. The germline CDR1 and CDR2 sequences are SGHRS and YFSETQ. This CDR3 is 15 amino acids long. Trimming cost V 2 bases and J 4 bases, with 14 bases left between them. The CDR3 sequence: CASSLVAGAPDTQYF. CDR3 sequence (DNA): TGCGCCAGCAGCTTAGTAGCAGGGGCCCCAGATACGCAGTATTTT. The whole variable domain, remainder taken from reference TRBV5-1 and TRBJ2-3, is KAGVTQTPRYLIKTRGQQVTLSCSPISGHRSVSWYQQTPGQGLQFLFEYFSETQRNKGNFPGRFSGRQFSNSRSEMNVSTLELGDSALYLCASSLVAGAPDTQYFGPGTRLTVL.